The source of this TCR beta chain is a study of OX40 agonist ivuxolimab in advanced cancers. For the wider study: Ivuxolimab was a fully human IgG2 agonistic monoclonal antibody targeting the costimulatory receptor OX40 (CD134). Prior anti-PD-1, anti-PD-L1 or anti-CTLA-4 therapy was permitted, and approximately 41% of dose-escalation patients had received checkpoint inhibitors. The monotherapy dose-escalation portion (N of about 50 patients) of the phase I ivuxolimab trial is reported in the paper. Partial responses were achieved by three dose-escalation patients, of whom one had hepatocellular carcinoma and two had cutaneous melanoma. Intravenous ivuxolimab was administered to patients every 2 weeks at six dose levels: 0.01, 0.1, 0.3, 1.5, 3 and 10 mg/kg. Of the approximately 50 dose-escalation patients, hepatocellular carcinoma was present in approximately 20, melanoma in roughly 15, renal cell carcinoma in 9 and head and neck cancer in 9. In the dose-escalation cohort, 65% to 90% of patients were male, and the mean age was around 60 years, with a range of 23 to 79. The point of sequencing TCRbeta in the periphery was to test whether ivuxolimab changed TCR sequence diversity and drove clonal T-cell expansion. Here is what the overall study found, with its caveats: In partial responders in the 0.1-3.0 mg/kg groups, normalized peripheral clonal expansion was found to be among the lowest, especially among CD8+ T cells. After ivuxolimab, CD8+ T cells had more expanded clones than CD4+ T cells on average. Low levels of normalized T-cell clonal expansion were also shown by some nonresponding patients. The antigen specificity of the clonally expanded peripheral T cells was not determined. At doses from 0.1 to 3.0 mg/kg, clonal expansion was seen in both CD4+ and CD8+ blood T cells between baseline and week 6.

Patients with a history of autoimmune disease or receiving systemic immunosuppression were excluded from the trial. Peripheral blood for TCR sequencing was drawn from every dose cohort at baseline, at cycle 4 day 1 and at cycle 7 day 1. Samples were obtained from an open-label, multicenter, first-in-human phase I dose-escalation trial of ivuxolimab. Adults with locally advanced or metastatic melanoma, renal cell, hepatocellular, or head and neck squamous cell carcinoma were enrolled in the trial. Before TCR sequencing, CD4+ and CD8+ T cells were separately sorted from peripheral blood. A distance of 11 bases separates the germline ends of V and J, which lose 9 bases and 2 bases respectively. From the germline V gene (reference sequence), CDR1 is LNHDA and CDR2 is SQIVND. There are 12 amino acids in the CDR3, from cysteine to phenylalanine inclusive. Only the CDR3 portion is preserved as DNA: 36 bases, with reading frame beginning at the first base.

Remarks on this clone: Its antigen specificity is not known. Per-base quality was not reported, and no clone a single base away is much larger than it.

For sequencing of the TCRbeta CDR3 region, genomic DNA was extracted from the sorted cells. The immunoSEQ Assay was used for sequencing of TCRbeta CDR3 regions. TCRdb holds this immuneACCESS table with in-frame rearrangements only. Some clones are missing; in checked studies, unresolved V genes explain under half, and the rest has no known cause. The sample has 30,000 to 35,000 clones on record, approximately 79% of them singletons. The ten top clones hold just over 14% of the sample. The clonotype originates from an adult with an advanced solid tumor such as melanoma, head and neck, liver or kidney cancer. This sequence uses TRBV19 and TRBJ2-7; the D gene is perhaps TRBD2, from 6 matching bases. The material was CD4+ or CD8+ T cells sorted from blood, obtained in a trial of the OX40 agonist ivuxolimab. The CDR3 reads as follows: CASIGEAYEQYF. In nucleotides, the sequence is TGTGCCAGCATAGGGGAGGCCTACGAGCAGTACTTC.